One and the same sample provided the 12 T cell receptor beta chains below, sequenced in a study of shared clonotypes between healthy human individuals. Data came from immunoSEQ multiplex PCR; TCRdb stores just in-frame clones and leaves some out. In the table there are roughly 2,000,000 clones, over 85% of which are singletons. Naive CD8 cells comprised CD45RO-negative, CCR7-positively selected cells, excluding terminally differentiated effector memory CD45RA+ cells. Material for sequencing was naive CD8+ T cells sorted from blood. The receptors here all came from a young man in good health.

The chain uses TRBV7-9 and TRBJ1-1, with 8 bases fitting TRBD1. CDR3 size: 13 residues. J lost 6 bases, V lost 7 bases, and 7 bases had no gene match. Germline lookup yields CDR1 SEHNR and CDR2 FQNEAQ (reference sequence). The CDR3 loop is CASTTDRGAEAFF. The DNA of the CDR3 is TGTGCCAGCACTACTGACAGGGGAGCTGAAGCTTTCTTT.

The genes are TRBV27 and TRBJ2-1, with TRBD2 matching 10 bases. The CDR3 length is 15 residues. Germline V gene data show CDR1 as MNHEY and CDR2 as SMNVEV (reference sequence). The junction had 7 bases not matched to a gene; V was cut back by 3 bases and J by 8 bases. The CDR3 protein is CASSFQREGRDEQFF. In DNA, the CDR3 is TGTGCCAGCAGTTTTCAGCGGGAGGGCCGTGATGAGCAGTTCTTC.

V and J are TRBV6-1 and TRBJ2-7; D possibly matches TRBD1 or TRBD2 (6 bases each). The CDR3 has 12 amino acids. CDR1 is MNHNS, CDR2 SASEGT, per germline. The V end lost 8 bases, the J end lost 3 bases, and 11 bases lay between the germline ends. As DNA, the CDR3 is TGTGCCAGCCACGGGGGCAGCTACGAGCAGTACTTC. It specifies CASHGGSYEQYF.

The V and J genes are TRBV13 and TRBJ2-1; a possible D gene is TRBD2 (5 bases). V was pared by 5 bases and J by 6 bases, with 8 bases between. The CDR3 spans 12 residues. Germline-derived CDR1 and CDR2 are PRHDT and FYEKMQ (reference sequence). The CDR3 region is CASSPEGNEQFF. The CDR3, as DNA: TGTGCCAGCAGCCCTGAGGGCAATGAGCAGTTCTTC. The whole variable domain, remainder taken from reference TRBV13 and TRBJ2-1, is AAGVIQSPRHLIKEKRETATLKCYPIPRHDTVYWYQQGPGQDPQFLISFYEKMQSDKGSIPDRFSAQQFSDYHSELNMSSLELGDSALYFCASSPEGNEQFFGPGTRLTVL.

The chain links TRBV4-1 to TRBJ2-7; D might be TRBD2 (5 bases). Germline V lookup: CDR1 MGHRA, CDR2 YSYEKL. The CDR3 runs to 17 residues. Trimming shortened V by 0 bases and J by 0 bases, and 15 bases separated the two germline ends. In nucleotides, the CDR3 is TGCGCCAGCAGCCAAGAAGGGAACGGGGTGAGCTCCTACGAGCAGTACTTC. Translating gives CASSQEGNGVSSYEQYF.

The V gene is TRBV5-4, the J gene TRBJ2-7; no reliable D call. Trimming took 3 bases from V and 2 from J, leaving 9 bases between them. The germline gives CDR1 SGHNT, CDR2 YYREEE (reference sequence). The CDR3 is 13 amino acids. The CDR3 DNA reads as TGTGCCAGCAGCTCCGCGGACCCCTACGAGCAGTACTTC. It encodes CASSSADPYEQYF. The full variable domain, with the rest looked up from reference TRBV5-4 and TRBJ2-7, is ETGVTQSPTHLIKTRGQQVTLRCSSQSGHNTVSWYQQALGQGPQFIFQYYREEENGRGNFPPRFSGLQFPNYSSELNVNALELDDSALYLCASSSADPYEQYFGPGTRLTVT.

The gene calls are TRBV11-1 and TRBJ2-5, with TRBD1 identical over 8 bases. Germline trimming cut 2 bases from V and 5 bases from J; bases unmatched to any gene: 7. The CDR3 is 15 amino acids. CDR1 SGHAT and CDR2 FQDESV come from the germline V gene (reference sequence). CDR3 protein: CASSLLRTGWETQYF. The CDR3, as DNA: TGTGCCAGCAGCTTACTGAGGACAGGGTGGGAGACCCAGTACTTC.

CDR3 sequence: CASSEGTSGGVHNEQFF. Written as DNA, the CDR3 is TGTGCCAGCAGTGAAGGGACTAGCGGGGGGGTACATAATGAGCAGTTCTTC. The chain joins TRBV6-1 to TRBJ2-1; 15 bases map to TRBD2. The CDR3 consists of 17 residues. Germline loops: CDR1 MNHNS, CDR2 SASEGT. The trim removed 1 base at V and 7 bases at J, leaving 5 bases unmatched.

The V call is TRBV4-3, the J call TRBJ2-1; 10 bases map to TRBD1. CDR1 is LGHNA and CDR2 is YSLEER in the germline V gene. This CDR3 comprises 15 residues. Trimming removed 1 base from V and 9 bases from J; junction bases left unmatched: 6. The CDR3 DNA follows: TGCGCCAGCAGCCAAGGACAGGGGGCGAGGGCTGAGCAGTTCTTC. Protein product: CASSQGQGARAEQFF.

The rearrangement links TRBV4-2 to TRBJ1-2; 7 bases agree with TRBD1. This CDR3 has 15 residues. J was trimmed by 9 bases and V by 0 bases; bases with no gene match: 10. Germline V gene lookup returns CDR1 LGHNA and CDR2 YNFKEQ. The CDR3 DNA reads TGTGCCAGCAGCCAAGAAGAGACAGGGCCGGATAGCTACACCTTC. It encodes CASSQEETGPDSYTF.

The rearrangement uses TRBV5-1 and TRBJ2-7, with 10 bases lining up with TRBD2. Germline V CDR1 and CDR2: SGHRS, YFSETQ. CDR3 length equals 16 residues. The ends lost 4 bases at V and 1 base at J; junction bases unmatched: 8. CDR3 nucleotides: TGCGCCAGCAGCGGAGTTCTAGCGGGGGAATCCTACGAGCAGTACTTC. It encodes CASSGVLAGESYEQYF.

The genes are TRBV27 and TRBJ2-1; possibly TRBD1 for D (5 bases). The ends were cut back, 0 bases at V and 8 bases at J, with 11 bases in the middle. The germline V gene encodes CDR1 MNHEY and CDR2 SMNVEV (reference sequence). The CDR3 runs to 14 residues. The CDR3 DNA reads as TGTGCCAGCAGTTTATCGGGGCTAGTCTATGAGCAGTTCTTC. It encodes CASSLSGLVYEQFF.